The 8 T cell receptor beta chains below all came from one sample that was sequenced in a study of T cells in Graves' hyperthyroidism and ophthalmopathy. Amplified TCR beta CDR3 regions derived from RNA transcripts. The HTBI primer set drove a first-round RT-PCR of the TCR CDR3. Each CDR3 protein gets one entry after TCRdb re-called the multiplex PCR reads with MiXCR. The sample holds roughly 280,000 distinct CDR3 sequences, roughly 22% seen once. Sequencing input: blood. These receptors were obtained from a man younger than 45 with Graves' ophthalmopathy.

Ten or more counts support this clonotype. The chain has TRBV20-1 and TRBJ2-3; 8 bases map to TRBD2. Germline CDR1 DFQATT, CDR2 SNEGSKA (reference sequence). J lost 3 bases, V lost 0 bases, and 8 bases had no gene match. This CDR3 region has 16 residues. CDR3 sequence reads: CSARDTGTRGTDTQYF. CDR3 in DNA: TGCAGTGCTAGAGATACTGGGACTAGGGGAACAGATACGCAGTATTTT.

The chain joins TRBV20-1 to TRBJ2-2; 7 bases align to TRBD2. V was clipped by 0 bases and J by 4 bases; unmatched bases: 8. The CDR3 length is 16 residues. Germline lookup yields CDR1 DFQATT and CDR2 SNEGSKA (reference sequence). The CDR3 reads CSARDWASGLTGELFF. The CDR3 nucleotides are TGCAGTGCTAGAGATTGGGCTAGCGGACTCACCGGGGAGCTGTTTTTT.

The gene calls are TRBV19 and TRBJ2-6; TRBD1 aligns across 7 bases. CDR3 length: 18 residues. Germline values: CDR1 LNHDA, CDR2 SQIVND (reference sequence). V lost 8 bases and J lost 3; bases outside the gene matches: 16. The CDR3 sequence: CASRKRDSSWGGANVLTF. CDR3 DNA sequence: TGTGCCAGTCGTAAAAGGGACAGCTCCTGGGGTGGGGCCAACGTCCTGACTTTC.

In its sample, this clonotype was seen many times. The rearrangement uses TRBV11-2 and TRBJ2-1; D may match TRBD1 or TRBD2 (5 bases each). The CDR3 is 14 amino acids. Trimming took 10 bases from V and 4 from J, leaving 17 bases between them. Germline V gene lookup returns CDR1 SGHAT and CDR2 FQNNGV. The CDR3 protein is CATSRGRGYNEQFF. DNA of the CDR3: TGTGCCACCTCGAGGGGTCGGGGTTACAATGAGCAGTTCTTC.

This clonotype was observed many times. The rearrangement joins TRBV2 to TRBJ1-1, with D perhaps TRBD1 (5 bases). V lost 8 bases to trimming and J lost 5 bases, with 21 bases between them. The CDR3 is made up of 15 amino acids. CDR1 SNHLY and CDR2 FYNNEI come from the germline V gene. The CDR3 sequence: CASPKGQMGWTEAFF. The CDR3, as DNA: TGTGCCAGCCCGAAGGGGCAGATGGGTTGGACTGAAGCTTTCTTT.

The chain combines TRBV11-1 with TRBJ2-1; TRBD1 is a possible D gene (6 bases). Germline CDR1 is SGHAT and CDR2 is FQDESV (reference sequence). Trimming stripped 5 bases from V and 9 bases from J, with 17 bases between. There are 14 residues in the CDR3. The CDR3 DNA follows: TGTGCCAGCAGCCAATCTACAGGGCACAGTGAGCAGTTCTTC. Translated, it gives CASSQSTGHSEQFF. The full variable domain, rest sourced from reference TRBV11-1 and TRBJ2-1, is EAEVAQSPRYKITEKSQAVAFWCDPISGHATLYWYRQILGQGPELLVQFQDESVVDDSQLPKDRFSAERLKGVDSTLKIQPAELGDSAMYLCASSQSTGHSEQFFGPGTRLTVL.

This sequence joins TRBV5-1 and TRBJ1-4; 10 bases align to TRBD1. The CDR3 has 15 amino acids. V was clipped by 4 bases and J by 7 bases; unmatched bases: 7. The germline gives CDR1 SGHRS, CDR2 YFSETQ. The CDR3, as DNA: TGCGCCAGCAGCGTCTCCGGGACAGGGGCTGAAAAACTGTTTTTT. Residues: CASSVSGTGAEKLFF.

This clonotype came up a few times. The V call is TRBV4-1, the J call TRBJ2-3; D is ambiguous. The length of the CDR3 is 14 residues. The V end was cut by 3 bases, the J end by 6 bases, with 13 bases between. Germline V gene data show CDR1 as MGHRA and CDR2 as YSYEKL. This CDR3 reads CASSHSGRTDTQYF. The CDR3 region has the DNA TGCGCCAGCAGCCACTCAGGACGGACGGATACGCAGTATTTT.